The T cell receptor beta chain under discussion was sequenced for a study of graft-versus-host responses after intestinal transplantation. Study context: Among the recipients, all got anti-thymocyte globulin induction and then tacrolimus and steroids for about 3 years.

Assay: immunoSEQ multiplex PCR; the TCRdb copy retains only in-frame clones and omits some. Of about 71,000 clones detected, 90% appear once; the ten largest clones hold roughly 1.3%. Points on this clone: The antigen is not known.

This CDR3 contains 16 residues. CDR1 KGHSH and CDR2 LQKENI come from the germline V gene. Germline trimming cut 6 bases from V and 5 bases from J; bases unmatched to any gene: 8. The V call is TRBV18, the J call TRBJ2-1; 12 bases line up with TRBD2. The material was unstimulated CD8+ T cells sorted from spleen or lymph node cells, obtained before intestinal transplant. The sequence was obtained from a human donor who received an intestinal transplant. CDR3 loop: CASSPRLAGDHNEQFF. The CDR3 DNA is TGTGCCAGCTCCCCTAGACTAGCGGGGGACCACAATGAGCAGTTCTTC.